This T cell receptor (beta chain) originates from a study of blood T cell repertoires in COVID-19. Study in general: Samples taken during acute and convalescent COVID-19 were collected in the United States, Italy and Spain. PBMCs, B-cell-depleted T cells, or T cells were the source of the cDNA or gDNA that made up the material.

Followed over time, Seattle patients had been enrolled while infection was active. Authors' processing steps: From reference gene primer amplification, estimates of nucleated cell counts were derived. TCRdb's table, derived via immunoSEQ multiplex PCR, lists solely in-frame clones and lacks some. V, J and clone size reflect that table, while D and trimming were determined from the DNA. The sample includes about 150,000 clones, about 88% of them seen just once. CDR1 and CDR2 (germline): KGHDR, SFDVKD. Trimming cost V 7 bases and J 4 bases, with 12 bases left between them. The CDR3 extends over 13 amino acids.

The chain combines TRBV24-1 with TRBJ1-1; D is ambiguous. Source material: peripheral blood. The receptor's source is a woman of 80 years or more with COVID-19, enrolled during active disease. Here the CDR3 DNA reads TGTGCCACCAGGTCAGGCCTCGGCACTGAAGCTTTCTTT. Protein sequence: CATRSGLGTEAFF.